Below are 28 T cell receptor beta chains sequenced from a single sample in a study of spatial heterogeneity in lung cancer. Study conclusions and caveats: Mutation tallies in tumors tracked expanded intratumoral alpha and beta TCR counts.

The antigens for these receptors are not known. TCRdb independently ran MiXCR on the 5' RACE reads; one entry per CDR3 protein. Here the sample spans about 14,000 distinct CDR3 sequences, 3% to 4.5% being singletons. Regarding time point: sample taken at primary tumor resection. The material was lung tumor tissue, obtained at surgery. The receptors originated from a male donor with early-stage non-small cell lung cancer.

This clonotype appeared many times. The V call is TRBV2, the J call TRBJ2-1; TRBD2 is a possible D gene (5 bases). Per germline, CDR1 SNHLY and CDR2 FYNNEI. The CDR3 runs to 13 residues. Trimming shortened V by 8 bases and J by 4 bases, and 12 bases separated the two germline ends. The DNA for the CDR3 is TGTGCCAGCGAGGGTAGCAGTTACAATGAGCAGTTCTTC. It translates to CASEGSSYNEQFF.

As to this clonotype: A clone one base away is much larger, so this may be a read error. The chain has TRBV4-1 and TRBJ2-7; TRBD1 or TRBD2 may be the D gene (5 bases each). Looked up from germline, CDR1 is MGHRA and CDR2 is YSYEKL. CDR3 length equals 15 residues. The V end was cut by 3 bases, the J end by 3 bases, with 15 bases between. CDR3 DNA: TGCGCCAGCAGCCACAGGGCCAGGACTGACTACGAGCAGTACTTC. Protein sequence: CASSHRARTDYEQYF.

This clonotype was seen ten or more times. The chain carries TRBV5-1 and TRBJ1-2; no definite D call. The CDR3 contains 13 residues. Germline CDR1 SGHRS, CDR2 YFSETQ. V lost 2 bases and J lost 4, with 9 bases in between. The CDR3 loop is CASSFDSGYGYTF. CDR3 sequence (DNA): TGCGCCAGCAGCTTTGATTCAGGCTATGGCTACACCTTC.

This clonotype was recorded many times. V and J are TRBV5-1 and TRBJ1-1; 7 bases align to TRBD1. From germline, CDR1 is SGHRS and CDR2 YFSETQ. The CDR3 sequence is 11 residues long. V lost 4 bases, J lost 10 bases, and 4 bases stayed unmatched. The CDR3 sequence is CASSQGGAAFF. In DNA, the CDR3 is TGCGCCAGCAGCCAAGGGGGCGCAGCTTTCTTT.

This clonotype was seen repeatedly, ten times or more. The chain recombines TRBV3-1 with TRBJ2-5, with 8 nucleotides matching TRBD2. The CDR3 loop spans 14 amino acids. V lost 2 bases and J lost 5; bases outside the gene matches: 4. Germline values: CDR1 LGHDT, CDR2 YNNKEL (reference sequence). CDR3 region: CASSQLSGAETQYF. The CDR3 DNA reads TGTGCCAGCAGCCAACTTAGCGGGGCGGAGACCCAGTACTTC.

Details on this clonotype: This could be a read error, since a much larger clone is one nucleotide away. This rearrangement joins TRBV11-3 to TRBJ2-1; maybe TRBD2 (6 bases). The ends were cut back, 1 base at V and 10 bases at J, with 26 bases in the middle. From germline, CDR1 is SGHNT and CDR2 YENEEA. This CDR3 has 18 amino acids. CDR3 nucleotide sequence: TGTGCCAGCAGCTTAGCGAAGTTCGTTGGGGACTCGCGAAACGAGCAGTTCTTC. Protein product: CASSLAKFVGDSRNEQFF.

This chain uses TRBV27 with TRBJ1-2; D unresolved. CDR1 is MNHEY and CDR2 is SMNVEV in the germline V gene (reference sequence). V was shortened by 2 bases and J by 1 base, with 8 bases between the two germline ends. The CDR3 is made up of 14 amino acids. The CDR3 bases are TGTGCCAGCAGTTTAGTCCCACGTAACTATGGCTACACCTTC. This gives the protein CASSLVPRNYGYTF.

Many counts were recorded for this clonotype. V gene TRBV12-3 or TRBV12-4 combines with J gene TRBJ2-2, with 11 bases aligning to TRBD2. Trimming took 5 bases from V and 3 from J; bases not matched to a gene: 5. The CDR3 is 16 amino acids. CDR3 DNA: TGTGCCAGCAGTAGAGGGACTAGCGGCTACACCGGGGAGCTGTTTTTT. This codes for CASSRGTSGYTGELFF.

This clonotype was detected only a few times. The V and J genes are TRBV7-2 and TRBJ2-4; the match to TRBD2 covers 14 bases. CDR1 is SGHTA, CDR2 FQGNSA, per germline. CDR3 length: 17 residues. Unmatched junction bases numbered 9, after V lost 5 bases and J lost 6 bases. This chain's CDR3 is CASSRPTSGGGGNIQYF. CDR3 nucleotides: TGTGCCAGCAGCCGCCCGACTAGCGGGGGGGGGGGAAACATTCAGTACTTC.

About this clonotype: A much larger clonotype is one base distant, so this may be a read error. The V and J genes are TRBV20-1 and TRBJ1-2, with 7 bases that match TRBD1. Germline V gene sequence: CDR1 DFQATT, CDR2 SNEGSKA (reference sequence). The V and J ends lost 3 bases and 0 bases, in that order; junction bases with no gene match: 4. CDR3 length equals 14 residues. The CDR3 coding sequence is TGCAGTGCTAGCGGGACAGCTACTAACTATGGCTACACCTTC. Amino acid sequence: CSASGTATNYGYTF.

At least ten counts were recorded for this clonotype. The gene calls are TRBV14 and TRBJ1-3; D is undetermined. The CDR3 has 16 residues. Looked up from germline, CDR1 is SGHDN and CDR2 is FVKESK. With 0 bases removed from V and 5 bases from J, the gap between germline ends came to 14 bases. CDR3 nucleotides: TGTGCCAGCAGCCAAGAGCGGAGGAATTTTCGAAACACCATATATTTT. Translating gives CASSQERRNFRNTIYF.

The chain couples TRBV29-1 to TRBJ2-7; 15 nucleotides match TRBD2. V was clipped by 6 bases and J by 7 bases; unmatched bases: 10. Germline V lookup: CDR1 SQVTM, CDR2 ANQGSEA. The CDR3 extends over 15 amino acids. The CDR3: CSVLPGTSGRWEQYF. CDR3 nucleotide sequence: TGCAGCGTACTACCCGGGACTAGCGGGAGGTGGGAGCAGTACTTC.

V gene TRBV7-6 combines with J gene TRBJ2-1; TRBD2 matches 10 bases. The CDR3 totals 14 residues. Germline V gene sequence: CDR1 SGHVS, CDR2 FNYEAQ. Trimming took 5 bases from V and 6 from J; bases not matched to a gene: 4. The CDR3, as DNA: TGTGCCAGCAGCCAGTCTAGCGGGAGCAATGAGCAGTTCTTC. This translates into CASSQSSGSNEQFF. The full variable domain, in which reference TRBV7-6 and TRBJ2-1 provide the parts outside the CDR3, is GAGVSQSPRYKVTKRGQDVALRCDPISGHVSLYWYRQALGQGPEFLTYFNYEAQQDKSGLPNDRFSAERPEGSISTLTIQRTEQRDSAMYRCASSQSSGSNEQFFGPGTRLTVL.

This clonotype was counted ten times or more. The chain uses TRBV19 and TRBJ2-3; D unresolved. Germline CDR1 is LNHDA and CDR2 is SQIVND (reference sequence). The CDR3 runs 13 residues. V was pared by 3 bases and J by 4 bases, with 8 bases between. CDR3 sequence: CASSMGIPDTQYF. The DNA of the CDR3 is TGTGCCAGTAGTATGGGAATCCCAGATACGCAGTATTTT.

This clonotype appeared many times. In nucleotides, the CDR3 is TGCGCCAGCACGCGACAGAACGCAAATCAAGAGACCCAGTACTTC. Translating it yields CASTRQNANQETQYF. The chain is built from TRBV5-1 and TRBJ2-5, with D tentatively TRBD1 (5 bases). The V end was cut by 6 bases, the J end by 2 bases, with 17 bases between. The CDR3 has 15 amino acids. The germline V gene encodes CDR1 SGHRS and CDR2 YFSETQ.

The chain has TRBV20-1 and TRBJ2-3, with D maybe TRBD1 (6 bases). CDR1 DFQATT and CDR2 SNEGSKA come from the germline V gene (reference sequence). Trimming shortened V by 3 bases and J by 7 bases, and 32 bases separated the two germline ends. The CDR3 consists of 19 residues. CDR3 protein: CSARALLEGDLRGQNTQYF. The CDR3 region has the DNA TGCAGTGCTAGGGCCTTGCTAGAGGGAGATTTACGAGGACAGAATACGCAGTATTTT.

This chain uses TRBV27 with TRBJ2-1; possibly TRBD1 for D (5 bases). CDR1 MNHEY and CDR2 SMNVEV come from the germline V gene (reference sequence). Trimming cost V 6 bases and J 9 bases, with 15 bases left between them. The CDR3 extends over 13 amino acids. CDR3 nucleotide sequence: TGTGCCAGCAGCCCCAGGGTAGTCGGTGAGCAGTTCTTC. The encoded protein is CASSPRVVGEQFF.

In its sample, this clonotype was seen many times. The chain recombines TRBV20-1 with TRBJ1-2; D ambiguous. V dropped 2 bases and J dropped 4 bases, with 5 bases sitting between them. Germline V gives CDR1 DFQATT, CDR2 SNEGSKA (reference sequence). The CDR3 length is 11 residues. CDR3 DNA sequence: TGCAGTGCTAGACTTCCCTATGGCTACACCTTC. It specifies CSARLPYGYTF.

This clonotype is medium-sized. The CDR3 region has the DNA TGTGCCACCAGTCGGTCGGGAGGGCCCGGAGAGACCCAGTACTTC. It specifies CATSRSGGPGETQYF. The gene calls are TRBV24-1 and TRBJ2-5; 8 positions agree with TRBD2. CDR1 KGHDR and CDR2 SFDVKD come from the germline V gene. The CDR3 loop spans 15 amino acids. Germline trimming cut 6 bases from V and 4 bases from J; bases unmatched to any gene: 9.

The sample holds many counts of this clonotype. The V gene is TRBV5-8, the J gene TRBJ1-4, with 7 bases fitting TRBD1. The germline V gene encodes CDR1 SGHTS and CDR2 YDEGEE. There are 18 residues in the CDR3. The trim removed 2 bases at V and 2 bases at J, leaving 12 bases unmatched. The CDR3 nucleotides read TGTGCCAGCAGCTTTTACGGTACCAGGGGGGTCACTAATGAAAAACTGTTTTTT. Amino acids: CASSFYGTRGVTNEKLFF.

This clonotype has a count of ten or more. The V and J genes are TRBV10-3 and TRBJ1-6; D not resolved. Trimming cost V 3 bases and J 5 bases, with 5 bases left between them. The length of the CDR3 is 13 residues. Germline values: CDR1 ENHRY, CDR2 SYGVKD. CDR3 coding DNA: TGTGCCATCAGTGACAGCGATAATTCACCCCTCCACTTT. It codes for CAISDSDNSPLHF.

By share, this clonotype ranks as medium-sized. This chain joins TRBV24-1 and TRBJ2-3; D gene uncertain. Germline V gives CDR1 KGHDR, CDR2 SFDVKD. This CDR3 is built from 12 residues. V gave up 3 bases and J gave up 4 bases, with 4 bases separating them. The CDR3 region has the DNA TGTGCCACCAGTGATGGGTCAGATACGCAGTATTTT. It is translated as CATSDGSDTQYF.

This clonotype was found many times. This chain uses TRBV11-1 with TRBJ2-1, with D hard to call. V was shortened by 5 bases and J by 16 bases, with 27 bases between the two germline ends. In germline, CDR1 is SGHAT, CDR2 FQDESV (reference sequence). This CDR3 is 15 amino acids long. The CDR3 sequence is CASSQGTEWLNWIFF. DNA for the CDR3: TGTGCCAGCAGCCAAGGAACAGAGTGGTTGAACTGGATATTCTTC.

In its sample, this clonotype was seen many times. The CDR3 here is CASRPGGDYGYTF. Here the CDR3 DNA reads TGCGCCAGCAGGCCGGGGGGAGACTATGGCTACACCTTC. The gene calls are TRBV10-2 and TRBJ1-2; possibly TRBD1 for D (5 bases). CDR1 is WSHSY and CDR2 is SAAADI in the germline V gene. The CDR3 totals 13 residues. The V and J ends lost 6 bases and 3 bases respectively, with 11 bases between them.

CDR3 in DNA: TGCAGTGCTCCACAGGGGTTCAGGAATGGCTACACCTTC. This translates into CSAPQGFRNGYTF. The chain couples TRBV20-1 to TRBJ1-2; 7 bases align to TRBD1. V lost 5 bases and J lost 6; bases outside the gene matches: 9. CDR3 length equals 13 residues. Germline V gives CDR1 DFQATT, CDR2 SNEGSKA (reference sequence).

Turning to this clonotype: A much more abundant neighbour one base away suggests this may be a read error. The J gene is TRBJ2-4, the V gene TRBV20-1; D is possibly TRBD1 (6 bases). The CDR3 consists of 17 residues. Trimming pared 1 base from V and 6 bases from J, leaving 22 bases between. Germline V gene data show CDR1 as DFQATT and CDR2 as SNEGSKA (reference sequence). The CDR3 region is CSARALTPDRKRNIQYF. The CDR3 DNA follows: TGCAGTGCTAGAGCCCTGACCCCCGACAGGAAACGAAACATTCAGTACTTC.

In its sample, this clonotype was seen many times. The chain carries TRBV12-3 or TRBV12-4 and TRBJ1-5; TRBD1 is a possible D gene (5 bases). The CDR3 loop spans 13 amino acids. V was cut by 3 bases and J by 4 bases, with 7 bases left in between. The CDR3 sequence: CASSLGDNQPQHF. The CDR3 coding sequence is TGTGCCAGCAGTTTGGGGGATAATCAGCCCCAGCATTTT.

This clonotype was observed many times. The J gene is TRBJ1-1, the V gene TRBV5-6; D is ambiguous. The germline V gene has CDR1 SGHDT and CDR2 YYEEEE. The CDR3 covers 13 residues. V was cut by 2 bases and J by 2 bases, with 7 bases left in between. This chain's CDR3 is CASSLIPNTEAFF. The CDR3 DNA sequence: TGTGCCAGCAGCTTAATTCCTAACACTGAAGCTTTCTTT.